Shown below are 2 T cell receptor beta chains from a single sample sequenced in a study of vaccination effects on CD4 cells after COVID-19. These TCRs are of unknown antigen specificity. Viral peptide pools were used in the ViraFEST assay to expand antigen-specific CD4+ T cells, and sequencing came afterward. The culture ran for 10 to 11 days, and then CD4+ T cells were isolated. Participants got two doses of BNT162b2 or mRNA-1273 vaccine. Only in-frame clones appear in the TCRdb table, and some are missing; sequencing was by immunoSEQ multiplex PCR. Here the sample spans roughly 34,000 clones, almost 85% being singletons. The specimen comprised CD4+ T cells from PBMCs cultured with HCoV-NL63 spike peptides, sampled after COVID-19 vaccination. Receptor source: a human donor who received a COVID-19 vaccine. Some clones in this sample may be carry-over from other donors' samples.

This chain's CDR3 is CASSIGLAGTYEQYV. The CDR3 DNA follows: TGCGCCAGCAGCATCGGACTAGCGGGAACCTACGAGCAGTACGTC. The chain links TRBV5-1 to TRBJ2-7; TRBD2 matches at 12 bases. Germline lookup yields CDR1 SGHRS and CDR2 YFSETQ. With V trimmed by 4 bases and J by 2 bases, 4 bases remained unmatched. This CDR3 region has 15 residues.

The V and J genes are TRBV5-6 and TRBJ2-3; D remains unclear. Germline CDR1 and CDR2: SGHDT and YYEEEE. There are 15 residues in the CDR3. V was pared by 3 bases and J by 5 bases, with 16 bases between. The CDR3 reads CASSSPGLQGDTQYF. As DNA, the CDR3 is TGTGCCAGCAGCTCCCCCGGGCTTCAAGGAGATACGCAGTATTTT.